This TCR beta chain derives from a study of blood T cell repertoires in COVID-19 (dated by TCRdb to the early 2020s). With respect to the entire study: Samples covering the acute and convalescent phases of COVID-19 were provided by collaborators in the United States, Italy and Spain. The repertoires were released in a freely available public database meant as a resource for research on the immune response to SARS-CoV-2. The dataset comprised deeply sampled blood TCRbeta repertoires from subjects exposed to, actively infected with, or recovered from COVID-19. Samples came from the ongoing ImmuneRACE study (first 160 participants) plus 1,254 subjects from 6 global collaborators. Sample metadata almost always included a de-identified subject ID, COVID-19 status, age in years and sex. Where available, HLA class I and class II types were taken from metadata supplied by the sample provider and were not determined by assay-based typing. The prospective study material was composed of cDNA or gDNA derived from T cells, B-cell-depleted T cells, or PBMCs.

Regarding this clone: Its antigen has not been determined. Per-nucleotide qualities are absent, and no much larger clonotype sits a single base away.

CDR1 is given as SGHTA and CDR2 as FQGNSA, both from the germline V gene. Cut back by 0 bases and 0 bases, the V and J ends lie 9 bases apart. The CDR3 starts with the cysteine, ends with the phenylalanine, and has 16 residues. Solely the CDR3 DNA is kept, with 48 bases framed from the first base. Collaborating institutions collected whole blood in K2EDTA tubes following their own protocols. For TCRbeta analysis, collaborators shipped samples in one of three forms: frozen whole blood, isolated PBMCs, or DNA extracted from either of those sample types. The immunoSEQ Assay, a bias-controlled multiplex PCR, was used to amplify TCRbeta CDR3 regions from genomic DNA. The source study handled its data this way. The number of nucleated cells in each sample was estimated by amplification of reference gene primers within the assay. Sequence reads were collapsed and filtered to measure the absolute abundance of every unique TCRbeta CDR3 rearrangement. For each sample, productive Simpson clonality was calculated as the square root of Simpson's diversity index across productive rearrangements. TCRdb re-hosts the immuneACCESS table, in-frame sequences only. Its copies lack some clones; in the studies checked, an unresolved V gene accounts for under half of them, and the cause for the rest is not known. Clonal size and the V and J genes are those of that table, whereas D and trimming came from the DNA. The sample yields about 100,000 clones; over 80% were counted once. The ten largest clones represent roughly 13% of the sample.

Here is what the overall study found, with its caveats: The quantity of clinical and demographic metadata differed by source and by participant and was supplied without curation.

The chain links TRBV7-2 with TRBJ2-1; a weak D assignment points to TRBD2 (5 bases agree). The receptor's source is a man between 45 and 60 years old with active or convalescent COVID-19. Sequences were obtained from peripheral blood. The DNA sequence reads TGTGCCAGCAGCTTAGCGCAAGGGAGCTCCTACAATGAGCAGTTCTTC. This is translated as CASSLAQGSSYNEQFF.